Shown below are 2 T cell receptor beta chains from a single sample sequenced in a study of T cell repertoires in cytomegalovirus infection. Their specific antigens are unknown. One entry per CDR3 protein, called by TCRdb with MiXCR from the reads. The table records about 920,000 distinct CDR3 sequences, about a third of them present only once. This material consisted of cultured CD8+ T cells from PBMCs, taken from culture after CMV antigen stimulation. Source of these receptors: a human donor in good health (CMV status not recorded). Some clones in this sample may be carry-over from other donors' samples.

J is TRBJ1-2 and V is TRBV7-9; D gene ambiguous. This CDR3 is 14 amino acids long. The germline V gene has CDR1 SEHNR and CDR2 FQNEAQ (reference sequence). V was cut by 5 bases and J by 5 bases, with 15 bases left in between. The CDR3 protein is CASSLDQVKYGYTF. In nucleotides, the CDR3 is TGTGCCAGCAGCCTCGACCAAGTAAAGTATGGCTACACCTTC. The complete variable domain, with remaining parts taken from reference TRBV7-9 and TRBJ1-2, reads DTGVSQNPRHKITKRGQNVTFRCDPISEHNRLYWYRQTLGQGPEFLTYFQNEAQLEKSRLLSDRFSAERPKGSFSTLEIQRTEQGDSAMYLCASSLDQVKYGYTFGSGTRLTVV.

The chain carries TRBV28 and TRBJ2-1; D gene ambiguous. Trimming stripped 7 bases from V and 0 bases from J, with 10 bases between. The CDR3 has 14 amino acids. The V gene's germline CDR1 is MDHEN and CDR2 SYDVKM. Here the CDR3 DNA reads TGTGCCAGCACAATCGAGAGCTCCTACAATGAGCAGTTCTTC. The encoded protein is CASTIESSYNEQFF.